The present T cell receptor (beta chain) was sequenced within a study of CD8 T cells in Susac syndrome. On the study more broadly: Susac syndrome patients were untreated, on corticosteroids with some adding intravenous immunoglobulin, or on intravenous immunoglobulin only. Study-level points and caveats: Susac-specific public clones were found in both the total CD8+ and the CD8+ TEMRA repertoires, with some 15 in the former and 5 or 6 in the latter.

The CDR3 is 14 amino acids. CDR1 is KGHDR, CDR2 SFDVKD, per germline. The V end lost 5 bases, the J end lost 2 bases, and 12 bases lay between the germline ends. CD8+ and CD4+ T cells from blood underwent TCR beta sequencing, which was carried out in a high-throughput format. For this clonotype: What it binds is not known.

Random hexamers were used to reverse transcribe roughly 0.5 to 1 ug of RNA. Multiplex PCR with immunoSEQ amplified the TCR beta CDR3 across 54 Vbeta and 13 Jbeta. MiXCR, applied by TCRdb to the immunoSEQ multiplex PCR reads, yields one record per CDR3 protein. The sample consists of 70,000 to 85,000 distinct CDR3 sequences, roughly 96% of them appearing once. The V gene is TRBV24-1, the J gene TRBJ2-7; unclear D gene. The clonotype originates from a human donor with Susac syndrome. The sample consisted of CD8+ T cells from PBMCs. CDR3: CATSGARTTYEQYV. CDR3 bases: TGTGCCACCAGTGGAGCCAGGACGACCTACGAGCAGTACGTC.